These T cell receptor beta chains were read from a single sample in a study of human T cells and chemical hapten exposure. TCRdb re-analysed the RACE reads in MiXCR, keeping a single row per CDR3 protein. The data hold under 110,000 distinct CDR3 sequences, with about 12% observed a single time. This material consisted of whole blood, taken in connection with sensitization to the hapten diphenylcyclopropenone (DPC). These receptor sequences come from a woman in her 50s with alopecia areata. Some clones in this sample may be carry-over from other donors' samples. The CDR3 runs from the conserved cysteine through the conserved F or W. A D gene is named only where the DNA matches it firmly. Size tells how often a clone was seen (once, few, many) or the class of an expanded clone, and some rows leave it out.

TGTGCCAGCAGCCAAGTACACATCACCGGGGAGCTGTTTTTT | CASSQVHITGELFF | TRBV3-1 | few | TRBJ2-2 | NA
TGTGCCAGCAGTTACGTAGCGGGAGGGCGAGGTGAGCAGTTCTTC | CASSYVAGGRGEQFF | TRBV6-6 | NA | TRBJ2-1 | TRBD2
TGTGCCTCCAGGAACCAAGGGAACACCATATATTTT | CASRNQGNTIYF | TRBV6-5 | NA | TRBJ1-3 | NA
TGTGCCAGCAAAGACAAGATGTTGTCGGGCACTGAAGCTTTCTTT | CASKDKMLSGTEAFF | TRBV2 | NA | TRBJ1-1 | NA
TGTGCCAGCAGCTGGATTCAGGTCCCGAACACTGAAGCTTTCTTT | CASSWIQVPNTEAFF | TRBV7-8 | many | TRBJ1-1 | NA
TGTGCCAGCAGCGGGGAGCTACACGAGCAGTACTTC | CASSGELHEQYF | TRBV28 | many | TRBJ2-7 | NA
TGTGCCAGCAGTTACTCATCTAGCGGGAGCTTTGAGCAGTTCTTC | CASSYSSSGSFEQFF | TRBV6-2/TRBV6-3 | many | TRBJ2-1 | TRBD2
TGTGCCAGCTCTCCGGACCGGTACGAGCAGTACTTC | CASSPDRYEQYF | TRBV18 | NA | TRBJ2-7 | NA
TGTGCCAGCAGCTACCAGGAAAAACTGTTTTTT | CASSYQEKLFF | TRBV12-3/TRBV12-4 | few | TRBJ1-4 | NA
TGTGCCAGCAGTGCGGACAGTAACAATCAGCCCCAGCATTTT | CASSADSNNQPQHF | TRBV6-5 | few | TRBJ1-5 | NA
TGCAGCGTTTTCCCGGGACAGGGTGGGGGCACCGGGGAGCTGTTTTTT | CSVFPGQGGGTGELFF | TRBV29-1 | few | TRBJ2-2 | TRBD1
TGTGCCAGCGCAAGACGGGACACCTCAACTAATGAAAAACTGTTTTTT | CASARRDTSTNEKLFF | TRBV2 | few | TRBJ1-4 | NA
TGTGCCAGCAGCTACAGGGGACGGGATCAGCCCCAGCATTTT | CASSYRGRDQPQHF | TRBV3-1 | NA | TRBJ1-5 | TRBD1
TGTGCCAGCAGTGCCGAGGGGAGGCCCGGGTGGGTGGCCCAGTACTTC | CASSAEGRPGWVAQYF | TRBV25-1 | few | TRBJ2-5 | NA
TGTGCCAGCAGTTCTCGGGGGCGCGACACCGGGGAGCTGTTTTTT | CASSSRGRDTGELFF | TRBV6-6 | few | TRBJ2-2 | NA
TGTGCCAGCAGCGTAGACGGGACAGGGGGGTATCAGCCCCAGCATTTT | CASSVDGTGGYQPQHF | TRBV6-1 | NA | TRBJ1-5 | TRBD1
TGTGCCAGCAGCCCATCTCCGGACACCGGGGAGCTGTTTTTT | CASSPSPDTGELFF | TRBV28 | NA | TRBJ2-2 | NA
TGCAGTGCTAGGCGGAGGGGGCGGAACGGGGCAGATACGCAGTATTTT | CSARRRGRNGADTQYF | TRBV20-1 | many | TRBJ2-3 | NA
TGTGCCAGCAGTCTAATACAGGGGACCCTTTCTGGGGCCAACGTCCTGACTTTC | CASSLIQGTLSGANVLTF | TRBV27 | few | TRBJ2-6 | TRBD1
TGTGCCAGCAGCTTACGGGATCTCAATCCCAATGAGCAGTTCTTC | CASSLRDLNPNEQFF | TRBV7-2 | NA | TRBJ2-1 | NA
TGTGCCAGCAGTGAAGCGAAGGGACAGGGAAACACTGAAGCTTTCTTT | CASSEAKGQGNTEAFF | TRBV2 | NA | TRBJ1-1 | TRBD1
TGTGCCAGCAGTATCGTTCGGGAGACCCAGTACTTC | CASSIVRETQYF | TRBV12-3/TRBV12-4 | NA | TRBJ2-5 | NA
TGTGCCAGCAGCTTAGAGGGAAATTCACCCCTCCACTTT | CASSLEGNSPLHF | TRBV7-2 | few | TRBJ1-6 | NA
TGTGCCAGCAGCTTAGCCACGAAATCGAGGAGGGAGAACACTGAAGCTTTCTTT | CASSLATKSRRENTEAFF | TRBV7-6 | many | TRBJ1-1 | NA
TGTGCCATCGGACTCATCTACGAGCAGTACTTC | CAIGLIYEQYF | TRBV10-3 | NA | TRBJ2-7 | NA
TGCGCCAGCAGCCAACCAACCGCTGGAATGAGGGGCCGTGGCTACACCTTC | CASSQPTAGMRGRGYTF | TRBV4-1 | many | TRBJ1-2 | NA
TGCAGTGCTAGAGAACAAGGACAGGGGTTGCATGAAAAACTGTTTTTT | CSAREQGQGLHEKLFF | TRBV20-1 | NA | TRBJ1-4 | TRBD1
TGTGCCAGCAGTATAGACAGCTACTATGGCTACACCTTC | CASSIDSYYGYTF | TRBV28 | few | TRBJ1-2 | NA
TGTGCCAGCAGCTTGGGGCGTGGACATGGCTACGAGCAGTACTTC | CASSLGRGHGYEQYF | TRBV5-6 | NA | TRBJ2-7 | NA
TGTGCCAGCAGCTGGCGGGAAGACGAGCAGTACTTC | CASSWREDEQYF | TRBV7-9 | NA | TRBJ2-7 | NA
TGTGCCAGCGGCGAAAGCAGTGCGGGAGTGGATACGCAGTATTTT | CASGESSAGVDTQYF | TRBV7-6 | few | TRBJ2-3 | TRBD2
TGTGCCAGCAGAAACTCCCTCGGGACAGGATCCTACGAGCAGTACTTC | CASRNSLGTGSYEQYF | TRBV6-5 | many | TRBJ2-7 | TRBD1
TGTGCCAGCACCCCCCCGGAAAGGCCCGCCGGGGAGCTGTTTTTT | CASTPPERPAGELFF | TRBV7-9 | few | TRBJ2-2 | NA
TGCAGCGCTCTCACTAGCGGGGCCGACAATGAGCAGTTCTTC | CSALTSGADNEQFF | TRBV29-1 | few | TRBJ2-1 | TRBD2
TGCAGTGCTAGAGGGGCTAGCGGGAGGGTCGGGGAGCTGTTTTTT | CSARGASGRVGELFF | TRBV20-1 | NA | TRBJ2-2 | TRBD2
TGCAGCGTTGCTGGGACAGGACAAGAGACCCAGTACTTC | CSVAGTGQETQYF | TRBV29-1 | NA | TRBJ2-5 | TRBD1
TGTGCCAGCAGCCCTTCCAGAATACAAGAGACCCAGTACTTC | CASSPSRIQETQYF | TRBV9 | few | TRBJ2-5 | NA
TGTGCCAGCTCACCAATCACACTGGCTGGAAACACCATATATTTT | CASSPITLAGNTIYF | TRBV18 | NA | TRBJ1-3 | NA
TGCAGTGCTAGAGGACAATTGAACACTGAAGCTTTCTTT | CSARGQLNTEAFF | TRBV20-1 | NA | TRBJ1-1 | NA
TGTGCCAGCAGTACAAAGACAGGGTCCCAAGAGACCCAGTACTTC | CASSTKTGSQETQYF | TRBV5-4 | few | TRBJ2-5 | TRBD1
TGTGCCAGCAGTTCCGCATCCGGGGCCAACGTCCTGACTTTC | CASSSASGANVLTF | TRBV12-3/TRBV12-4 | many | TRBJ2-6 | NA
TGTGCCACCAGCAGAGGCGTGACTAGCGGGAAAGAGACCCAGTACTTC | CATSRGVTSGKETQYF | TRBV15 | NA | TRBJ2-5 | TRBD2
TGTGCCAGCTCACACCCACGGGGACAGGGGGACAGCACAGATACGCAGTATTTT | CASSHPRGQGDSTDTQYF | TRBV18 | NA | TRBJ2-3 | TRBD1
TGTGCCAGCGACCGAGGCAGGAGGAGTAGCAATGAGCAGTTCTTC | CASDRGRRSSNEQFF | TRBV6-2/TRBV6-3 | many | TRBJ2-1 | NA
TGTGCCAGCGAGACAGGGGAGGTCACTGAAGCTTTCTTT | CASETGEVTEAFF | TRBV28 | NA | TRBJ1-1 | TRBD1
TGCGCCAGCAGTGAAAGCGGGCTACCCTACGAGCAGTACTTC | CASSESGLPYEQYF | TRBV10-1 | few | TRBJ2-7 | NA